The next 19 T cell receptor beta chains were all read from a single sample in a study of tumor T cells in aggressive B-cell lymphoma. Profiling relied on immunoSEQ multiplex PCR, and the TCRdb table lists in-frame clones only, not all of them. The table lists roughly 2,000 clones, roughly 90% of them singletons, with 5.5% to 8.5% in the top ten. Sequenced sample: tumor tissue. The receptor set was obtained from an adult with diffuse large B cell lymphoma.

The chain carries TRBV27 and TRBJ2-7, with 8 bases that match TRBD2. Trimming cost V 7 bases and J 5 bases; bases outside gene matches: 13. Per the germline V gene, CDR1 is MNHEY and CDR2 is SMNVEV (reference sequence). This CDR3 has 15 residues. The CDR3: CASKGRGLAVHEQYF. For the CDR3, the DNA is TGTGCCAGCAAGGGGCGCGGACTAGCTGTACACGAGCAGTACTTC.

The V gene is TRBV19, the J gene TRBJ1-5; 9 nucleotides agree with TRBD1. The J segment lost 6 bases and the V segment lost 5 bases, leaving 8 bases of the junction unmatched. Germline V gene lookup returns CDR1 LNHDA and CDR2 SQIVND (reference sequence). CDR3 length: 15 residues. The CDR3 DNA is TGTGCCAGTAGTCCGAGGACAGGGGCGAGTCAGCCCCAGCATTTT. This sequence encodes CASSPRTGASQPQHF.

The chain recombines TRBV7-6 with TRBJ1-1; D perhaps matches TRBD1 (5 bases). The CDR3 contains 17 residues. Per the germline V gene, CDR1 is SGHVS and CDR2 is FNYEAQ. The V gene lost 0 bases and the J gene lost 3 bases, with 17 bases spanning the gap. The CDR3 DNA is TGTGCCAGCAGCTTAGCGGCGAGGATTCGGGGGGACACTGAAGCTTTCTTT. It translates to CASSLAARIRGDTEAFF.

The genes are TRBV28 and TRBJ2-7; 8 bases line up with TRBD2. Germline CDR1 and CDR2: MDHEN and SYDVKM. CDR3 length: 12 amino acids. Germline trimming cut 8 bases from V and 5 bases from J; bases unmatched to any gene: 5. As DNA, the CDR3 is TGTGCCAGCGTCAGCGGGAGTAACGAGCAGTACTTC. Translation: CASVSGSNEQYF. Supplemented by reference TRBV28 and TRBJ2-7, the full variable domain reads DVKVTQSSRYLVKRTGEKVFLECVQDMDHENMFWYRQDPGLGLRLIYFSYDVKMKEKGDIPEGYSVSREKKERFSLILESASTNQTSMYLCASVSGSNEQYFGPGTRLTVT.

The genes are TRBV4-1 and TRBJ2-7; 7 nucleotides line up with TRBD1. This CDR3 contains 14 residues. The ends lost 0 bases at V and 2 bases at J; junction bases unmatched: 1. Germline-derived CDR1 and CDR2 are MGHRA and YSYEKL. CDR3 region: CASSQEQGPYEQYF. The CDR3 coding sequence is TGCGCCAGCAGCCAAGAACAGGGGCCCTACGAGCAGTACTTC.

V is TRBV13 and J is TRBJ2-7, with 10 bases identical to TRBD1. This CDR3 region has 14 residues. V was clipped by 5 bases and J by 6 bases; unmatched bases: 7. The V gene's germline CDR1 is PRHDT and CDR2 FYEKMQ (reference sequence). The chain's CDR3 is CASSPGTGAGEQYF. CDR3 DNA: TGTGCCAGCAGCCCAGGGACAGGGGCGGGCGAGCAGTACTTC.

This chain joins TRBV7-9 and TRBJ2-1; the match to TRBD2 covers 8 bases. V was clipped by 1 base and J by 8 bases; unmatched bases: 7. The CDR3 covers 15 residues. Germline-derived CDR1 and CDR2 are SEHNR and FQNEAQ (reference sequence). CDR3 nucleotide sequence: TGTGCCAGCAGCTTAGGCGCCAGCGGGAGAGATGAGCAGTTCTTC. Amino acid sequence: CASSLGASGRDEQFF. Looking up the rest from reference TRBV7-9 and TRBJ2-1 gives the full variable domain: DTGVSQNPRHKITKRGQNVTFRCDPISEHNRLYWYRQTLGQGPEFLTYFQNEAQLEKSRLLSDRFSAERPKGSFSTLEIQRTEQGDSAMYLCASSLGASGRDEQFFGPGTRLTVL.

The table lists this clone with a count of one. This chain links TRBV5-1 with TRBJ2-3; TRBD2 aligns across 12 bases. The CDR3 has 19 residues. After removal of 1 base from V and 1 base from J, the junction contained 10 bases not matched to a gene. Germline CDR1 is SGHRS and CDR2 is YFSETQ. The CDR3: CASSLRPSGRALGTDTQYF. CDR3 coding DNA: TGCGCCAGCAGCTTGAGGCCTAGCGGGAGGGCCTTGGGCACAGATACGCAGTATTTT.

DNA for the CDR3: TGTGCCAGCAGCTTTGCTCTTCCGGAAGGGGGTTACACCTTC. Encoded protein: CASSFALPEGGYTF. The gene calls are TRBV7-2 and TRBJ1-2; maybe TRBD1 (6 bases). This CDR3 is built from 14 residues. Germline V gene sequence: CDR1 SGHTA, CDR2 FQGNSA. V was trimmed by 3 bases and J by 11 bases, leaving 19 bases between them.

The CDR3 loop is CASSTLGQRSYEQYF. CDR3 nucleotides: TGTGCCAGCAGCACTCTGGGACAGCGATCCTACGAGCAGTACTTC. The chain recombines TRBV5-5 with TRBJ2-7; TRBD1 matches at 7 bases. The germline CDR1 and CDR2 sequences are SGHKS and YYEKEE (reference sequence). The CDR3 length is 15 residues. Trimming removed 4 bases from V and 1 base from J; junction bases left unmatched: 8.

V is TRBV7-9 and J is TRBJ2-7; D might be TRBD2 (6 bases). Germline CDR1 SEHNR, CDR2 FQNEAQ (reference sequence). V dropped 2 bases and J dropped 5 bases, with 22 bases sitting between them. This CDR3 is built from 17 residues. This CDR3 is CASSLRAGRAERDEQYF. CDR3 coding DNA: TGTGCCAGCAGCTTACGTGCCGGGAGAGCGGAGAGGGACGAGCAGTACTTC.

The chain joins TRBV27 to TRBJ2-3, with TRBD1 matching over 8 bases. J gave up 2 bases and V 4 bases, and 11 bases lay outside the gene matches. Germline CDR1 and CDR2: MNHEY and SMNVEV (reference sequence). The CDR3 length is 17 residues. CDR3 bases: TGTGCCAGCAGTTCAAGACTCCCAGGGGGCTACACAGATACGCAGTATTTT. Translating gives CASSSRLPGGYTDTQYF.

The chain joins TRBV7-2 to TRBJ2-3, with 8 positions matching TRBD1. Germline CDR1 and CDR2: SGHTA and FQGNSA. This CDR3 region has 14 residues. J gave up 2 bases and V 6 bases, and 4 bases lay outside the gene matches. CDR3 amino acids: CASRRQGITDTQYF. DNA for the CDR3: TGTGCCAGCAGACGACAGGGGATCACAGATACGCAGTATTTT.

The rearrangement links TRBV7-2 to TRBJ1-3; TRBD1 might be the D (5 bases). The CDR3 totals 13 residues. Germline-derived CDR1 and CDR2 are SGHTA and FQGNSA. Trimming removed 4 bases from V and 8 bases from J, with 12 bases in between. CDR3 DNA: TGTGCCAGCAGCTGGACAAGTGGGGACACCATATATTTT. Its translation is CASSWTSGDTIYF.

This chain joins TRBV5-4 and TRBJ2-5; 7 nucleotides agree with TRBD1. Germline V gives CDR1 SGHNT, CDR2 YYREEE (reference sequence). V gave up 4 bases and J gave up 3 bases; unmatched junction bases: 6. This CDR3 has 14 residues. The CDR3 reads CASSRDSPKETQYF. The CDR3 DNA sequence: TGTGCCAGCAGCCGGGACAGTCCAAAAGAGACCCAGTACTTC.

The genes are TRBV28 and TRBJ1-2; D is perhaps TRBD1 (5 bases). The CDR3 is made up of 15 amino acids. Germline CDR1 and CDR2: MDHEN and SYDVKM. Trimming took 5 bases from V and 4 from J, leaving 17 bases between them. The CDR3 protein is CASSPRGVAFYGYTF. Here the CDR3 DNA reads TGTGCCAGCAGTCCGCGGGGGGTGGCTTTCTATGGCTACACCTTC.

The chain has TRBV29-1 and TRBJ1-1; the match to TRBD1 covers 8 bases. This CDR3 spans 13 amino acids. CDR1 is SQVTM, CDR2 ANQGSEA, per germline. Trimming at V came to 7 bases and at J to 1 base, leaving 5 bases not matched to a gene. CDR3 region: CSAQQGGNTEAFF. DNA of the CDR3: TGCAGCGCTCAACAGGGGGGGAACACTGAAGCTTTCTTT. Drawing the rest from reference TRBV29-1 and TRBJ1-1, the complete variable domain is SAVISQKPSRDICQRGTSLTIQCQVDSQVTMMFWYRQQPGQSLTLIATANQGSEATYESGFVIDKFPISRPNLTFSTLTVSNMSPEDSSIYLCSAQQGGNTEAFFGQGTRLTVV.

The chain uses TRBV2 and TRBJ2-7, with TRBD2 matching 7 bases. The CDR3 is 14 amino acids. The trim removed 2 bases at V and 4 bases at J, leaving 5 bases unmatched. Germline CDR1 is SNHLY and CDR2 is FYNNEI. The CDR3 region has the DNA TGTGCCAGCAGTGAATCCGGGAGGAGTTACGAGCAGTACTTC. Its protein product is CASSESGRSYEQYF. The whole variable domain, remainder taken from reference TRBV2 and TRBJ2-7, is EPEVTQTPSHQVTQMGQEVILRCVPISNHLYFYWYRQILGQKVEFLVSFYNNEISEKSEIFDDQFSVERPDGSNFTLKIRSTKLEDSAMYFCASSESGRSYEQYFGPGTRLTVT.

With respect to this clone: At one of its ends the junction is not consistent with the germline gene, which may arise from a read error. The CDR3 here is CASSLGLAGGEDEQFF. The CDR3 DNA sequence: TGTGCTAGCAGCCTGGGACTAGCGGGAGGAGAGGATGAGCAGTTCTTC. The gene calls are TRBV7-7 and TRBJ2-1; TRBD2 matches 15 bases. The CDR3 has 16 amino acids. Germline V gives CDR1 SSHAT, CDR2 FNYEAQ (reference sequence).